The sequence of this TCR beta chain was determined in a study of monozygotic twins with cystic fibrosis. About the research overall: Approximately 3 micrograms of fragmented DNA underwent around 16 PCR cycles for library preparation.

TCRdb's table, derived via immunoSEQ multiplex PCR, lists solely in-frame clones and lacks some. The sample includes about 14,000 clones, approximately 98% seen only once; the top ten take roughly 0.41%. As regards this clone: What it recognizes is unknown.

Germline CDR1 is SGHAT and CDR2 is FQNNGV. V lost 3 bases and J lost 3, with 11 bases in between. The CDR3 has 14 residues. Points from the study as a whole: Monozygotic CF twins shared more identical nucleotide clonotypes than unrelated patients. Clonality was generally low (median roughly 0.009), higher in the most severe patients. J usage was most co-twin-similar in 8 of 16 pairs, V in 13.

Sequenced: blood. The sequence was collected from a girl aged 2 to 10 with cystic fibrosis. This rearrangement joins TRBV11-2 to TRBJ1-1; D is uncertain. The DNA of the CDR3 is TGTGCCAGCAGCTTGACCCCCGATCACACTGAAGCTTTCTTT. Residues: CASSLTPDHTEAFF.